A selection of T cell receptor beta chains follows, all from one sample in a study of OX40 agonist ivuxolimab in advanced cancers. Produced via immunoSEQ multiplex PCR; TCRdb's table is partial and in-frame only. The sample contains around 19,000 clones, about 89% of which appear only once. The specimen comprised CD4+ or CD8+ T cells sorted from blood, sampled in a trial of the OX40 agonist ivuxolimab. All receptors derive from an adult with an advanced solid tumor such as melanoma, head and neck, liver or kidney cancer. Both conserved end residues are part of each CDR3. Each record gives: D gene, J gene, clone size, V gene, CDR3 length, CDR3 protein, CDR3 DNA. D genes are given only for firm matches. Rows may omit the clone size; those that give it use once, few, many or a size class.

d_call: -
j_call: TRBJ1-4
clone_size: -
v_call: TRBV15
cdr3_length: 15
cdr3_aa: CATSRDGTPNEKLFF
cdr3_nt: TGTGCCACCAGCAGAGATGGGACACCTAATGAAAAACTGTTTTTT

d_call: -
j_call: TRBJ1-6
clone_size: -
v_call: TRBV19
cdr3_length: 13
cdr3_aa: CASSMRESSPLHF
cdr3_nt: TGTGCCAGTAGTATGAGGGAGAGTTCACCCCTCCACTTT

d_call: -
j_call: TRBJ2-1
clone_size: -
v_call: TRBV6-6
cdr3_length: 12
cdr3_aa: CASSYLRNEQFF
cdr3_nt: TGTGCCAGCAGTTACTTGAGGAATGAGCAGTTCTTC

d_call: -
j_call: TRBJ1-5
clone_size: -
v_call: TRBV11-3
cdr3_length: 16
cdr3_aa: CASTLRDGGSNQPQHF
cdr3_nt: TGTGCCAGCACCCTTCGCGATGGAGGGAGCAATCAGCCCCAGCATTTT

d_call: -
j_call: TRBJ2-7
clone_size: -
v_call: TRBV6-1
cdr3_length: 14
cdr3_aa: CASNLDSYSYEQYF
cdr3_nt: TGTGCCAGCAATTTAGACAGCTACTCCTACGAGCAGTACTTC

d_call: TRBD2
j_call: TRBJ2-7
clone_size: -
v_call: TRBV27
cdr3_length: 14
cdr3_aa: CASSPQGLAGEQYF
cdr3_nt: TGTGCCAGCAGTCCCCAAGGACTAGCGGGGGAGCAGTACTTC

d_call: -
j_call: TRBJ2-7
clone_size: -
v_call: TRBV2
cdr3_length: 13
cdr3_aa: CASSEAHRDRQYF
cdr3_nt: TGTGCCAGCAGTGAAGCCCACAGGGATAGGCAGTACTTC

d_call: -
j_call: TRBJ2-2
clone_size: -
v_call: TRBV5-1
cdr3_length: 17
cdr3_aa: CASSLLGGDDYTGELFF
cdr3_nt: TGCGCCAGCAGCTTGTTAGGAGGGGACGATTACACCGGGGAGCTGTTTTTT

d_call: TRBD1
j_call: TRBJ1-2
clone_size: -
v_call: TRBV10-2
cdr3_length: 14
cdr3_aa: CASSLPGQSYGYTF
cdr3_nt: TGCGCCAGCAGTCTTCCGGGACAGAGCTATGGCTACACCTTC

d_call: TRBD1
j_call: TRBJ1-1
clone_size: -
v_call: TRBV5-4
cdr3_length: 18
cdr3_aa: CASSLFGTGGDLGTEAFF
cdr3_nt: TGTGCCAGCAGCTTATTTGGGACAGGGGGCGATTTAGGCACTGAAGCTTTCTTT

d_call: -
j_call: TRBJ2-1
clone_size: -
v_call: TRBV6-1
cdr3_length: 13
cdr3_aa: CASSTATYNEQFF
cdr3_nt: TGTGCCAGCAGCACTGCTACCTACAATGAGCAGTTCTTC

d_call: TRBD1
j_call: TRBJ1-1
clone_size: -
v_call: TRBV5-5
cdr3_length: 13
cdr3_aa: CASRETGGTEAFF
cdr3_nt: TGTGCCAGCAGAGAGACAGGGGGAACTGAAGCTTTCTTT

d_call: TRBD1
j_call: TRBJ1-2
clone_size: once
v_call: TRBV10-3
cdr3_length: 14
cdr3_aa: CATDRVGGSYGYTF
cdr3_nt: TGTGCCACCGACAGGGTAGGGGGTTCCTATGGCTACACCTTC

d_call: TRBD2
j_call: TRBJ2-1
clone_size: once
v_call: TRBV5-1
cdr3_length: 15
cdr3_aa: CASSALGLAGNEQFF
cdr3_nt: TGCGCCAGCAGCGCCCTTGGACTAGCGGGTAATGAGCAGTTCTTC

d_call: TRBD1
j_call: TRBJ1-6
clone_size: -
v_call: TRBV6-1
cdr3_length: 15
cdr3_aa: CASSGEQGTNSPLHF
cdr3_nt: TGTGCCAGCAGTGGGGAACAGGGGACTAATTCACCCCTCCACTTT

d_call: TRBD1
j_call: TRBJ1-2
clone_size: -
v_call: TRBV6-1
cdr3_length: 16
cdr3_aa: CASSVDAGGFGYGYTF
cdr3_nt: TGTGCCAGCAGTGTGGACGCAGGGGGCTTCGGCTATGGCTACACCTTC

d_call: -
j_call: TRBJ2-5
clone_size: once
v_call: TRBV6-1
cdr3_length: 15
cdr3_aa: CASSVAGGETETQYF
cdr3_nt: TGTGCCAGCAGTGTGGCCGGTGGGGAAACTGAGACCCAGTACTTC

d_call: -
j_call: TRBJ1-6
clone_size: -
v_call: TRBV7-2
cdr3_length: 14
cdr3_aa: CASSPSAGNSPLHF
cdr3_nt: TGTGCCAGCAGCCCGTCGGCGGGGAATTCACCCCTCCACTTT

d_call: TRBD1
j_call: TRBJ1-1
clone_size: -
v_call: TRBV6-5
cdr3_length: 12
cdr3_aa: CASSSTGLEAFF
cdr3_nt: TGTGCCAGCAGCTCGACAGGGTTGGAAGCTTTCTTT

d_call: -
j_call: TRBJ1-1
clone_size: few
v_call: TRBV30
cdr3_length: 15
cdr3_aa: CAWSVGGYLNTEAFF
cdr3_nt: TGTGCCTGGAGTGTAGGGGGATACTTGAACACTGAAGCTTTCTTT

d_call: TRBD1
j_call: TRBJ1-2
clone_size: -
v_call: TRBV5-6
cdr3_length: 15
cdr3_aa: CASSLGPGQGAGYTF
cdr3_nt: TGTGCCAGCAGCTTGGGGCCGGGACAGGGGGCCGGCTACACCTTC

d_call: -
j_call: TRBJ2-7
clone_size: -
v_call: TRBV7-6
cdr3_length: 16
cdr3_aa: CASSLVGGESSYEQYF
cdr3_nt: TGTGCCAGCAGCTTAGTCGGCGGGGAATCAAGCTACGAGCAGTACTTC

d_call: TRBD1
j_call: TRBJ2-2
clone_size: few
v_call: TRBV7-9
cdr3_length: 16
cdr3_aa: CASRFRDRGPTGELFF
cdr3_nt: TGTGCCAGCAGGTTCCGGGACAGGGGGCCCACCGGGGAGCTGTTTTTT

d_call: -
j_call: TRBJ1-6
clone_size: -
v_call: TRBV6-6
cdr3_length: 15
cdr3_aa: CASSNTLNPDSPLHF
cdr3_nt: TGTGCCAGCAGTAACACTTTAAACCCGGATTCACCCCTCCACTTT

d_call: -
j_call: TRBJ2-7
clone_size: -
v_call: TRBV4-1
cdr3_length: 14
cdr3_aa: CASSQRSQSYEQYF
cdr3_nt: TGCGCCAGCAGCCAAAGGTCTCAGTCCTACGAGCAGTACTTC

d_call: TRBD2
j_call: TRBJ2-5
clone_size: -
v_call: TRBV5-6
cdr3_length: 18
cdr3_aa: CASSSEWRAGGPVETQYF
cdr3_nt: TGTGCCAGCAGCTCTGAGTGGCGAGCGGGGGGGCCAGTGGAGACCCAGTACTTC

d_call: TRBD1
j_call: TRBJ2-7
clone_size: -
v_call: TRBV27
cdr3_length: 14
cdr3_aa: CASSPDRGPYEQYF
cdr3_nt: TGTGCCAGCAGTCCAGACAGGGGGCCCTACGAGCAGTACTTC

d_call: TRBD1
j_call: TRBJ1-6
clone_size: -
v_call: TRBV2
cdr3_length: 14
cdr3_aa: CASYSETGGSPLHF
cdr3_nt: TGTGCCAGCTATTCGGAGACAGGGGGCTCACCCCTCCACTTT

d_call: -
j_call: TRBJ1-5
clone_size: -
v_call: TRBV5-1
cdr3_length: 15
cdr3_aa: CASSLNGIPSQPQHF
cdr3_nt: TGCGCCAGCAGCTTGAACGGGATCCCTTCCCAGCCCCAGCATTTT

d_call: -
j_call: TRBJ1-2
clone_size: -
v_call: TRBV2
cdr3_length: 12
cdr3_aa: CASSEAPGGYTF
cdr3_nt: TGTGCCAGCAGTGAAGCGCCGGGTGGCTACACCTTC

d_call: -
j_call: TRBJ2-5
clone_size: once
v_call: TRBV7-8
cdr3_length: 18
cdr3_aa: CASSLNVGTGGMEETQYF
cdr3_nt: TGTGCCAGCAGCTTAAATGTTGGGACTGGGGGAATGGAGGAGACCCAGTACTTC

d_call: TRBD1
j_call: TRBJ2-1
clone_size: -
v_call: TRBV6-5
cdr3_length: 15
cdr3_aa: CASSSGTGTDNEQFF
cdr3_nt: TGTGCCAGCAGTTCTGGGACAGGGACCGACAATGAGCAGTTCTTC

d_call: TRBD2
j_call: TRBJ2-3
clone_size: once
v_call: TRBV4-1
cdr3_length: 16
cdr3_aa: CASSQVTGGDTDTQYF
cdr3_nt: TGCGCCAGCAGCCAAGTCACGGGGGGGGACACAGATACGCAGTATTTT

d_call: -
j_call: TRBJ1-1
clone_size: -
v_call: TRBV4-2
cdr3_length: 15
cdr3_aa: CASSQGLGTNTEAFF
cdr3_nt: TGTGCCAGCAGCCAAGGGCTTGGGACCAACACTGAAGCTTTCTTT

d_call: -
j_call: TRBJ1-1
clone_size: few
v_call: TRBV7-7
cdr3_length: 12
cdr3_aa: CASSLIGTEAFF
cdr3_nt: TGTGCCAGCAGCTTAATAGGGACTGAAGCTTTCTTT

d_call: -
j_call: TRBJ1-2
clone_size: -
v_call: TRBV6-1
cdr3_length: 15
cdr3_aa: CASSEGRKSNYGYTF
cdr3_nt: TGTGCCAGCAGTGAGGGTAGGAAATCTAACTATGGCTACACCTTC

d_call: TRBD2
j_call: TRBJ2-2
clone_size: -
v_call: TRBV5-4
cdr3_length: 16
cdr3_aa: CASSSGLAGYTGELFF
cdr3_nt: TGTGCCAGCAGCTCAGGACTAGCGGGCTACACCGGGGAGCTGTTTTTT

d_call: TRBD2
j_call: TRBJ2-1
clone_size: -
v_call: TRBV4-1
cdr3_length: 14
cdr3_aa: CASSGQRGANEQFF
cdr3_nt: TGCGCCAGCAGCGGCCAGCGGGGGGCAAATGAGCAGTTCTTC

d_call: TRBD1
j_call: TRBJ1-2
clone_size: once
v_call: TRBV4-1
cdr3_length: 14
cdr3_aa: CASSQRQGEDGYTF
cdr3_nt: TGCGCCAGCAGCCAAAGACAGGGGGAGGATGGCTACACCTTC

d_call: -
j_call: TRBJ2-2
clone_size: -
v_call: TRBV12-5
cdr3_length: 13
cdr3_aa: CASGLWNTGELFF
cdr3_nt: TGTGCTAGTGGTTTGTGGAACACCGGGGAGCTGTTTTTT

d_call: -
j_call: TRBJ2-7
clone_size: -
v_call: TRBV27
cdr3_length: 16
cdr3_aa: CASSLLAGKLVYEQYF
cdr3_nt: TGTGCCAGCAGTTTATTAGCAGGGAAGCTTGTGTACGAGCAGTACTTC

d_call: -
j_call: TRBJ2-3
clone_size: -
v_call: TRBV6-1
cdr3_length: 16
cdr3_aa: CASSEEIGYSTDTQYF
cdr3_nt: TGTGCCAGCAGTGAAGAGATCGGTTATAGCACAGATACGCAGTATTTT

d_call: TRBD2
j_call: TRBJ2-1
clone_size: -
v_call: TRBV25-1
cdr3_length: 17
cdr3_aa: CASSEYAGGPIHNEQFF
cdr3_nt: TGTGCCAGCAGTGAATATGCGGGGGGACCCATTCACAATGAGCAGTTCTTC

d_call: TRBD2
j_call: TRBJ2-1
clone_size: -
v_call: TRBV6-1
cdr3_length: 15
cdr3_aa: CASSLTSGDYNEQFF
cdr3_nt: TGTGCCAGCAGCCTGACTAGCGGGGACTACAATGAGCAGTTCTTC